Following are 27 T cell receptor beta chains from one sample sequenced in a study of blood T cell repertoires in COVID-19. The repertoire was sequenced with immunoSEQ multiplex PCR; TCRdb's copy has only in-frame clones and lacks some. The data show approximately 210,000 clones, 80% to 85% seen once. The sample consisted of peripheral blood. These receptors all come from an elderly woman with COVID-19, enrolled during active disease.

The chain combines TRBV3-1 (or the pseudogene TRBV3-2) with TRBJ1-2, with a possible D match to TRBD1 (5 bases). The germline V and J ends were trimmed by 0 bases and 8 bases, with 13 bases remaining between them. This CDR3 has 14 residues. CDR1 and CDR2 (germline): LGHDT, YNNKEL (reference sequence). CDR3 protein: CASSQDLGRRGYTF. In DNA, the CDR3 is TGTGCCAGCAGCCAAGATCTGGGGCGGCGGGGCTACACCTTC.

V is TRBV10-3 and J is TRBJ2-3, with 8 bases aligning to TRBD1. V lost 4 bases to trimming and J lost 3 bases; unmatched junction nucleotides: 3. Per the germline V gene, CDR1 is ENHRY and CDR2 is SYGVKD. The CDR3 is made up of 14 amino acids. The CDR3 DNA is TGTGCCATCAGTGCCGGACAGGGAACAGATACGCAGTATTTT. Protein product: CAISAGQGTDTQYF.

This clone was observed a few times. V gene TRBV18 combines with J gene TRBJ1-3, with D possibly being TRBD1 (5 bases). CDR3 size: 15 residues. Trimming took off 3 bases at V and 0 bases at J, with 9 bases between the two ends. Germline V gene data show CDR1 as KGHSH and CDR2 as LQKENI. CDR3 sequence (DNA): TGTGCCAGCTCACCGTACCAGGGCTCTGGAAACACCATATATTTT. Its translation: CASSPYQGSGNTIYF.

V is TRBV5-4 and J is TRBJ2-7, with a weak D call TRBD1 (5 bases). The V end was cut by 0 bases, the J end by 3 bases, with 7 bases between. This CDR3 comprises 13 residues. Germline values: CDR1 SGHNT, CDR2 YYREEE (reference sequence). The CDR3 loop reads CASSLDRLYEQYV. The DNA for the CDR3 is TGTGCCAGCAGCTTGGACAGGCTCTACGAGCAGTACGTC.

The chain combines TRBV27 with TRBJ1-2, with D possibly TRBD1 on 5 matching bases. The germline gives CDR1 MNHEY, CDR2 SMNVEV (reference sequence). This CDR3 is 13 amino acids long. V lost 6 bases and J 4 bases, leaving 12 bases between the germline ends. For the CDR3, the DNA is TGTGCCAGCAGCTCAAGGGGATCCTATGGCTACACCTTC. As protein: CASSSRGSYGYTF.

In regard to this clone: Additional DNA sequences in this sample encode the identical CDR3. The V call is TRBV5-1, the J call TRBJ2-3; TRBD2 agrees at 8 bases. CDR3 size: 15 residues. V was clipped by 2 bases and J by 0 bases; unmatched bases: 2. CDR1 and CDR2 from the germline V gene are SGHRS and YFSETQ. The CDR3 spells CASSFGGASTDTQYF. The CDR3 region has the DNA TGCGCCAGCAGCTTCGGGGGGGCTAGCACAGATACGCAGTATTTT. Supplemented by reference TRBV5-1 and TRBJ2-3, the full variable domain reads KAGVTQTPRYLIKTRGQQVTLSCSPISGHRSVSWYQQTPGQGLQFLFEYFSETQRNKGNFPGRFSGRQFSNSRSEMNVSTLELGDSALYLCASSFGGASTDTQYFGPGTRLTVL.

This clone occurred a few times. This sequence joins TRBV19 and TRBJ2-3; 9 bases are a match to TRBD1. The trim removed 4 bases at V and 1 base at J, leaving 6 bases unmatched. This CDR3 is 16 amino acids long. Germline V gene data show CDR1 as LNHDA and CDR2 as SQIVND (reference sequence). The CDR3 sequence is CASSRGTGWGTDTQYF. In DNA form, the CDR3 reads TGTGCCAGTAGTAGGGGGACAGGGTGGGGCACAGATACGCAGTATTTT.

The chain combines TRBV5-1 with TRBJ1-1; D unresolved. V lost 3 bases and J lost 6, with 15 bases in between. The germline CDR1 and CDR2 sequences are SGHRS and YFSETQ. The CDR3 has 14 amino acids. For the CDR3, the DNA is TGCGCCAGCAGCTCTGAGGGTCGAGGCGCTGAAGCTTTCTTT. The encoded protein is CASSSEGRGAEAFF.

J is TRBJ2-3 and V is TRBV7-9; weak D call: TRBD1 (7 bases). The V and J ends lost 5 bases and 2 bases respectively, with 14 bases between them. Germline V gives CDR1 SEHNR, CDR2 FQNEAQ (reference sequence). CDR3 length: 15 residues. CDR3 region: CASSQGDFATDTQYF. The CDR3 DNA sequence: TGTGCCAGCAGCCAGGGGGACTTCGCCACAGATACGCAGTATTTT.

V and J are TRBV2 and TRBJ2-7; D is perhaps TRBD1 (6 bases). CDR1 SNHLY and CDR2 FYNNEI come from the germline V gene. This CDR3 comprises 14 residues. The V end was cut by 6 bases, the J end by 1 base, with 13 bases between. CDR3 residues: CASRELDRSYEQYF. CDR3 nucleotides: TGTGCCAGCAGGGAACTGGACAGATCCTACGAGCAGTACTTC.

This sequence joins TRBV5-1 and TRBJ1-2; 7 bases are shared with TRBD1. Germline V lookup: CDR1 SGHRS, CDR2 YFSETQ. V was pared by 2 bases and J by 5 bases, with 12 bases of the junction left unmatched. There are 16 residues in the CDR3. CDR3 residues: CASSFGLRQGLYGYTF. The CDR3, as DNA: TGCGCCAGCAGCTTTGGCCTTCGACAGGGCTTGTATGGCTACACCTTC.

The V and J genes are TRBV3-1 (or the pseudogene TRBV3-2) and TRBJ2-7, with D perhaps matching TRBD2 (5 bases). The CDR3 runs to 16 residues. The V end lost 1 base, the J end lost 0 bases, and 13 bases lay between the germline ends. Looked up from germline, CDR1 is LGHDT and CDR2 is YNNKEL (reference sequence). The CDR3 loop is CASSQVGTDYSYEQYF. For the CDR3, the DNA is TGTGCCAGCAGCCAAGTGGGAACAGACTACTCCTACGAGCAGTACTTC.

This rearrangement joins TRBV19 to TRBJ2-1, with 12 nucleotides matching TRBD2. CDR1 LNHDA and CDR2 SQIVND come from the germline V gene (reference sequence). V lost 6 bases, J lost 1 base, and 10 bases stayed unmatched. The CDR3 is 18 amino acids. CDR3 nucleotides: TGTGCCAGTAGCAGACTAGCGGGGGAGAAGGGGTCCTACAATGAGCAGTTCTTC. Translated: CASSRLAGEKGSYNEQFF.

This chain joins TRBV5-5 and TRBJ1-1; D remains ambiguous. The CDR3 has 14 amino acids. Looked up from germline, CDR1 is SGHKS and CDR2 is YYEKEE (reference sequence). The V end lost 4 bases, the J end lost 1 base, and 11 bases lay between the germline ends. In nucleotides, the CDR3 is TGTGCCAGCAGCCTAATAGGCGGGAACACTGAAGCTTTCTTT. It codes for CASSLIGGNTEAFF.

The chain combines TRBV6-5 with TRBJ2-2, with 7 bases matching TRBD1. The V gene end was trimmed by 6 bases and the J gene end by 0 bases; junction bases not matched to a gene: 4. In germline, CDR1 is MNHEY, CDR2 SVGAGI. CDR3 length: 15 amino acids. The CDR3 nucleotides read TGTGCCAGCAGACAGGGGTTCGCGAACACCGGGGAGCTGTTTTTT. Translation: CASRQGFANTGELFF.

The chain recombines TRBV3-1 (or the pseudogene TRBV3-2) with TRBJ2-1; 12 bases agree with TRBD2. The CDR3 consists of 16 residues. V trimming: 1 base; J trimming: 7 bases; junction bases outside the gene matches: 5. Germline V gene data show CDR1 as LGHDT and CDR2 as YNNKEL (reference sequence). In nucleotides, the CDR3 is TGTGCCAGCAGCCAAGTCCCTAGCGGGGGGGCAAATGAGCAGTTCTTC. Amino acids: CASSQVPSGGANEQFF.

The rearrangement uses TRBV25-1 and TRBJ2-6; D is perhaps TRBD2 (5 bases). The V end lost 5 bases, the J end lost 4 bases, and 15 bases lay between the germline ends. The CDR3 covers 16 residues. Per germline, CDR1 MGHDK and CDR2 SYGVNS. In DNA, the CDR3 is TGTGCCAGCAGTCCGTGGTCAGCGGCCGGGGCCAACGTCCTGACTTTC. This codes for CASSPWSAAGANVLTF. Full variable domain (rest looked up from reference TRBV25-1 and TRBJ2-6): EADIYQTPRYLVIGTGKKITLECSQTMGHDKMYWYQQDPGMELHLIHYSYGVNSTEKGDLSSESTVSRIRTEHFPLTLESARPSHTSQYLCASSPWSAAGANVLTFGAGSRLTVL.

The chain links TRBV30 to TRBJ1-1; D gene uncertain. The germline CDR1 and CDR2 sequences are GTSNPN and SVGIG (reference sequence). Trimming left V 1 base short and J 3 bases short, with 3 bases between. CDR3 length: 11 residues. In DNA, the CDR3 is TGTGCCTGGAGTGGAGACACTGAAGCTTTCTTT. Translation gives CAWSGDTEAFF.

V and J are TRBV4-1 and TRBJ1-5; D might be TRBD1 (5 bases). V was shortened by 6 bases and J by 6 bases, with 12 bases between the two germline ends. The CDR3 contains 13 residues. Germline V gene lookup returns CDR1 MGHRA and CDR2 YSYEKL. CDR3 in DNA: TGCGCCAGCAGTCTTCAGGGAGGTCAGCCCCAGCATTTT. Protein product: CASSLQGGQPQHF.

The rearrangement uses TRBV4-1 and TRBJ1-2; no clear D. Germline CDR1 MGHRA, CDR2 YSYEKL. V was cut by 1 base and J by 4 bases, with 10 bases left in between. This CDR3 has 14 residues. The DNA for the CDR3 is TGCGCCAGCAGCCAAGGTTCCGGTGTCTATGGCTACACCTTC. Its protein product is CASSQGSGVYGYTF.

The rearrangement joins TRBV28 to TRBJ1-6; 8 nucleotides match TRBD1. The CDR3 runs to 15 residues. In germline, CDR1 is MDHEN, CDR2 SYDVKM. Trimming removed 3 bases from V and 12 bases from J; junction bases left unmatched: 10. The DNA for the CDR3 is TGTGCCAGCAGTTTCACCGTGGGACAGGCAAAACCCCTCCACTTT. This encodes CASSFTVGQAKPLHF.

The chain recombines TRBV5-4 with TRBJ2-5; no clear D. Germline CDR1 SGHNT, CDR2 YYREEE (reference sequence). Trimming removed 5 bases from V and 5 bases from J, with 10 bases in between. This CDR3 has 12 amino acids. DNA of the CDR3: TGTGCCAGCAGTTTACTCCCGGAGACCCAGTACTTC. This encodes CASSLLPETQYF.

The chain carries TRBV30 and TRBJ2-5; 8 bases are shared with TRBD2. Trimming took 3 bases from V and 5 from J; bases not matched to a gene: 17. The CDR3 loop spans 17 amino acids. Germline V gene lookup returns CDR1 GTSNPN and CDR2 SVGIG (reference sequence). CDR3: CAWSRAKKRGSEETQYF. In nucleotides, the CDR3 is TGTGCCTGGAGCCGTGCTAAAAAGCGGGGGAGTGAGGAGACCCAGTACTTC.

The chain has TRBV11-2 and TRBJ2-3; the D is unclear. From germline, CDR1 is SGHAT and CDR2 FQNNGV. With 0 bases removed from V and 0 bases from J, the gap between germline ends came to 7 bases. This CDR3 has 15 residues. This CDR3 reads CASSLDQKSTDTQYF. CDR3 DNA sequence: TGTGCCAGCAGCTTAGACCAGAAAAGCACAGATACGCAGTATTTT.

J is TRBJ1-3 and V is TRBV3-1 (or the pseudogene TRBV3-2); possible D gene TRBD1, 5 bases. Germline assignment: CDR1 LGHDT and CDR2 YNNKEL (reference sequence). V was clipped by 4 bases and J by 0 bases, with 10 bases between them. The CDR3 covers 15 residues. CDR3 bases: TGTGCCAGCAGCCGGGGCAGGCCCTCTGGAAACACCATATATTTT. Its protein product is CASSRGRPSGNTIYF.

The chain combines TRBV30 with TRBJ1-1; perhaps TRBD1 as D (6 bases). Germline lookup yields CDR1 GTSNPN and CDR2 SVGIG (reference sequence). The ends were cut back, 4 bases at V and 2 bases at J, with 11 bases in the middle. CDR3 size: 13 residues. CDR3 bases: TGTGCCTGGACCGAAGGGGGAAACACTGAAGCTTTCTTT. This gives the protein CAWTEGGNTEAFF.

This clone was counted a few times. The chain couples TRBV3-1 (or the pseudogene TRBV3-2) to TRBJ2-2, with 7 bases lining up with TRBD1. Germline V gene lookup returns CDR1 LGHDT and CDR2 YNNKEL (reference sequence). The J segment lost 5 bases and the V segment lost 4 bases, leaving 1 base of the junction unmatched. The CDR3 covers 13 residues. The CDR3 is CASSPQGTGELFF. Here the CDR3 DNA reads TGTGCCAGCAGCCCACAGGGGACCGGGGAGCTGTTTTTT.